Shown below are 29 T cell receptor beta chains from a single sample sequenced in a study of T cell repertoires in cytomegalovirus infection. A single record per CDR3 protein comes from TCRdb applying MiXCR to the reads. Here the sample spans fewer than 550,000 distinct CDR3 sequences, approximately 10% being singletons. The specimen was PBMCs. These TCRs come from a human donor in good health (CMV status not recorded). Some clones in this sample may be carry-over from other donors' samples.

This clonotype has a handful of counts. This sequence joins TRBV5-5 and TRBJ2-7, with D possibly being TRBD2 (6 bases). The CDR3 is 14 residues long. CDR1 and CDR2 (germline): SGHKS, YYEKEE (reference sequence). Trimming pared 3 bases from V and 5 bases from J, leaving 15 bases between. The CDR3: CASSSHRREDEQYF. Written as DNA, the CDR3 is TGTGCCAGCAGCTCTCACAGGAGGGAGGACGAGCAGTACTTC.

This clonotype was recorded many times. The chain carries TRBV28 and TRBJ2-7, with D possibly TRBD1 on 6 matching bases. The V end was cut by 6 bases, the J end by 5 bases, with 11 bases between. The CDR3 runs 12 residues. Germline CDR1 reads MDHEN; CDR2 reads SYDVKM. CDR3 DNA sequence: TGTGCCAGCAGACAGGGATCAAACGAGCAGTACTTC. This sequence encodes CASRQGSNEQYF.

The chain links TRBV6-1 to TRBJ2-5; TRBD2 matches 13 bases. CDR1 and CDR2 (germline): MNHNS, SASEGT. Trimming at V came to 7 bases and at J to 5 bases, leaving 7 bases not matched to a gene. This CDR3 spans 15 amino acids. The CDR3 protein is CASTQPGLAGETQYF. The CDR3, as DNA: TGTGCCAGCACCCAACCGGGACTAGCGGGGGAGACCCAGTACTTC.

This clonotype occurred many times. The CDR3 DNA is TGTGCCAGCAGCGTAGGGGTGGGACAGGGAACGAACGAGCAGTACTTC. Its translation is CASSVGVGQGTNEQYF. The chain uses TRBV9 and TRBJ2-7; 9 nucleotides agree with TRBD1. The length of the CDR3 is 16 residues. Trimming took 0 bases from V and 5 from J; bases not matched to a gene: 9. The germline V gene encodes CDR1 SGDLS and CDR2 YYNGEE.

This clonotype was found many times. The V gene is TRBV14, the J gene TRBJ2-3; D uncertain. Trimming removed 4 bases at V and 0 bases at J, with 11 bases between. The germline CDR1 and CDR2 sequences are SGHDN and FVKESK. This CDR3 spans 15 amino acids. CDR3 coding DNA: TGTGCCAGCAGCCCCTTAACCTCTAGCACAGATACGCAGTATTTT. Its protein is CASSPLTSSTDTQYF.

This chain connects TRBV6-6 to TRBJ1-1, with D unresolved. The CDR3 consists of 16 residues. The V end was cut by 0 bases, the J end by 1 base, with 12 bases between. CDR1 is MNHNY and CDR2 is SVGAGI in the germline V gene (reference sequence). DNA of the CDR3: TGTGCCAGCAGTTACTCCCCCTCGACTGGGAACACTGAAGCTTTCTTT. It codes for CASSYSPSTGNTEAFF.

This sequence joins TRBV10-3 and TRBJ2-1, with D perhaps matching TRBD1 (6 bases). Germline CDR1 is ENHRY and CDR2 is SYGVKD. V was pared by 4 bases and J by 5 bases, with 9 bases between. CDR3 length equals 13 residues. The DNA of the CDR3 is TGTGCCATCAGTGGGACAGCCAACAATGAGCAGTTCTTC. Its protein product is CAISGTANNEQFF.

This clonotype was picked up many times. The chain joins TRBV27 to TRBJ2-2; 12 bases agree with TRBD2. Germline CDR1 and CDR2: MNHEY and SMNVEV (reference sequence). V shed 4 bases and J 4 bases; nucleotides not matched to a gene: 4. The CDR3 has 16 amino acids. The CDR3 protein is CASSSLLAGGTGELFF. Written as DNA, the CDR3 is TGTGCCAGCAGTTCCTTACTAGCGGGAGGCACCGGGGAGCTGTTTTTT.

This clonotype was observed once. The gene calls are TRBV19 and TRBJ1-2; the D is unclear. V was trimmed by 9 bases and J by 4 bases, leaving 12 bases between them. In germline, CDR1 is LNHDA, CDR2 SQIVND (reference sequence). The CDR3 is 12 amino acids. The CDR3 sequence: CASRNVGYGYTF. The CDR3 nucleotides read TGTGCCAGCCGGAACGTAGGCTATGGCTACACCTTC.

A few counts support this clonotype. The CDR3 sequence is CASRPLWREKNEQFF. For the CDR3, the DNA is TGTGCCAGCCGACCCCTTTGGCGGGAGAAGAATGAGCAGTTCTTC. The chain couples TRBV5-6 to TRBJ2-1, with 7 bases matching TRBD2. The germline V gene encodes CDR1 SGHDT and CDR2 YYEEEE. The V gene end was trimmed by 7 bases and the J gene end by 7 bases; junction bases not matched to a gene: 14. The CDR3 sequence is 15 residues long.

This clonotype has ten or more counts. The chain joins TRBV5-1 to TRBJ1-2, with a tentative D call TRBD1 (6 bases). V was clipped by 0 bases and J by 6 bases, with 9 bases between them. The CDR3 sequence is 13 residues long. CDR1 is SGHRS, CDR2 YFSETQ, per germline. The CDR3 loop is CASSLGAGDGYTF. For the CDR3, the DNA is TGCGCCAGCAGCTTGGGGGCAGGGGATGGCTACACCTTC.

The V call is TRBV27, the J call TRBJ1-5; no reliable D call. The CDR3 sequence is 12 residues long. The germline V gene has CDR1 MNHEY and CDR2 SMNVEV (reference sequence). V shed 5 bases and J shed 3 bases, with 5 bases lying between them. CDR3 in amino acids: CASSKYNQPQHF. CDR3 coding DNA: TGTGCCAGCAGTAAATACAATCAGCCCCAGCATTTT.

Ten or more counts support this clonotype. CDR3 in amino acids: CASSLARGRPGNTEAFF. The DNA of the CDR3 is TGTGCCAGCAGCTTAGCACGGGGCCGCCCGGGGAACACTGAAGCTTTCTTT. V and J are TRBV7-9 and TRBJ1-1; tentative D call: TRBD1 (5 bases). V lost 0 bases to trimming and J lost 1 base, with 15 bases between them. Per germline, CDR1 SEHNR and CDR2 FQNEAQ (reference sequence). CDR3 length: 17 residues.

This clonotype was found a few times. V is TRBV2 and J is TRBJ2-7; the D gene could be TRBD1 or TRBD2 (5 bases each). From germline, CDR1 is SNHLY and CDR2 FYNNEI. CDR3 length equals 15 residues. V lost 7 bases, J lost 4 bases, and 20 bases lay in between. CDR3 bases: TGTGCCAGCAATTCTCTTTTGGCAGGGACGTACGAGCAGTACTTC. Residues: CASNSLLAGTYEQYF.

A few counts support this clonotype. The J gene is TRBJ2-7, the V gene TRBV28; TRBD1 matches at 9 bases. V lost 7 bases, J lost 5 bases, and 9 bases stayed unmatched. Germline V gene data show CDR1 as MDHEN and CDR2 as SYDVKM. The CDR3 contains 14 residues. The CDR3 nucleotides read TGTGCCAGCACTTTGGGGACAGGGTGGAACGAGCAGTACTTC. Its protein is CASTLGTGWNEQYF.

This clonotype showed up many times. The CDR3 region has the DNA TGTGCCAGCAGCCTCGGGACTAGCGGGAGTGCAGATACGCAGTATTTT. It codes for CASSLGTSGSADTQYF. This chain uses TRBV7-2 with TRBJ2-3; TRBD2 agrees at 14 bases. Trimming cost V 5 bases and J 4 bases; bases outside gene matches: 5. The V gene's germline CDR1 is SGHTA and CDR2 FQGNSA. CDR3 size: 16 residues.

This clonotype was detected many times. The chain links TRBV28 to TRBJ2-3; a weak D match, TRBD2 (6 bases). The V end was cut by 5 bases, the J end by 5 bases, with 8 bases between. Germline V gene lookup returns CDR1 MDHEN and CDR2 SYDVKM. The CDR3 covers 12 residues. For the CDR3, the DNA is TGTGCCAGCAGTGTCGGGGGAGATACGCAGTATTTT. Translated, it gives CASSVGGDTQYF. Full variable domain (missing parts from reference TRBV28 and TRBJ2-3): DVKVTQSSRYLVKRTGEKVFLECVQDMDHENMFWYRQDPGLGLRLIYFSYDVKMKEKGDIPEGYSVSREKKERFSLILESASTNQTSMYLCASSVGGDTQYFGPGTRLTVL.

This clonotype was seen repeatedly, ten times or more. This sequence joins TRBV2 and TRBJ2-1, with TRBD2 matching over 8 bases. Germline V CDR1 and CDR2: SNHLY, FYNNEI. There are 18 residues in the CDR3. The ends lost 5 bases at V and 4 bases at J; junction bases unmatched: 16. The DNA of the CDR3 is TGTGCCAGCAGTACGGTGCGGGGGGCAGGGCACTTATACAATGAGCAGTTCTTC. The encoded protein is CASSTVRGAGHLYNEQFF.

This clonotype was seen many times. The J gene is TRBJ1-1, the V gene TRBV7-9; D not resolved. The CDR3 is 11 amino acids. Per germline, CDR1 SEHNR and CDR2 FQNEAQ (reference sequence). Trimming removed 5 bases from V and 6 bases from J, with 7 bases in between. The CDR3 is CASSASAEAFF. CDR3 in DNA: TGTGCCAGCAGCGCCTCAGCTGAAGCTTTCTTT.

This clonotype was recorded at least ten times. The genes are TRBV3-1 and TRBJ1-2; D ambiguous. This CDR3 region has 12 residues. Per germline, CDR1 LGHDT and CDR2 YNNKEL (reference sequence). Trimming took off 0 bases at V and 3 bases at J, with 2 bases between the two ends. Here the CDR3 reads CASSQEYYGYTF. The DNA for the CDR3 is TGTGCCAGCAGCCAAGAGTACTATGGCTACACCTTC.

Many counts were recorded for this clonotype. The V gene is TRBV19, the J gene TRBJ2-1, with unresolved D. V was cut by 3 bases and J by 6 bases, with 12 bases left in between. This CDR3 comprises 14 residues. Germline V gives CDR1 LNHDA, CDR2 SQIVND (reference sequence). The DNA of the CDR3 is TGTGCCAGTAGTATCCTTCAGGAAGGCAATGAGCAGTTCTTC. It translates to CASSILQEGNEQFF.

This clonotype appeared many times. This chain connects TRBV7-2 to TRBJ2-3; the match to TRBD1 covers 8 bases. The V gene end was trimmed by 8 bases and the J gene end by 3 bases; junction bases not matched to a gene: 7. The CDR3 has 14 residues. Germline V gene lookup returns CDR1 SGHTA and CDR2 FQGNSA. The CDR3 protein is CASRQGQATDTQYF. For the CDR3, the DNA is TGTGCCAGCCGACAGGGACAGGCGACAGATACGCAGTATTTT.

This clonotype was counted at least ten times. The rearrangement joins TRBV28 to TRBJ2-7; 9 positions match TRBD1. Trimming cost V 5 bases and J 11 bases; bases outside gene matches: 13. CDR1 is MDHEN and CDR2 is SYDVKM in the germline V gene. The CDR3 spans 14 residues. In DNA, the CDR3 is TGTGCCAGCAGTCCGGACCGGGACAGGGTTTGGGAGTACTTC. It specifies CASSPDRDRVWEYF.

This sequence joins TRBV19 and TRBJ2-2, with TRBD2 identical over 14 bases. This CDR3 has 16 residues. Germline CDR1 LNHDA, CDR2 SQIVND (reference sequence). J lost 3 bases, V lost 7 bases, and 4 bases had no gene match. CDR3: CASIGTSGSYTGELFF. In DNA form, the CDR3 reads TGTGCCAGTATCGGGACTAGCGGGAGTTACACCGGGGAGCTGTTTTTT. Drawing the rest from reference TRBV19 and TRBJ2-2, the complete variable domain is DGGITQSPKYLFRKEGQNVTLSCEQNLNHDAMYWYRQDPGQGLRLIYYSQIVNDFQKGDIAEGYSVSREKKESFPLTVTSAQKNPTAFYLCASIGTSGSYTGELFFGEGSRLTVL.

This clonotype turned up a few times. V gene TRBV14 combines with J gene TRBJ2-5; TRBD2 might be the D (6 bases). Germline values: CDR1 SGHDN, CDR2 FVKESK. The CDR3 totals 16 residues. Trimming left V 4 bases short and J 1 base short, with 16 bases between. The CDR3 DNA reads TGTGCCAGCAGCCCTCGGGAGCGCGTAGTCCAAGAGACCCAGTACTTC. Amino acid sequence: CASSPRERVVQETQYF.

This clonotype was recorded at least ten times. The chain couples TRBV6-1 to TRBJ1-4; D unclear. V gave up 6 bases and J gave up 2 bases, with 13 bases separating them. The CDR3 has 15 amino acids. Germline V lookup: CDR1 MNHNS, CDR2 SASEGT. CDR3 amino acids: CASRAREGTNEKLFF. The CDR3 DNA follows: TGTGCCAGCAGGGCGCGGGAGGGCACTAATGAAAAACTGTTTTTT.

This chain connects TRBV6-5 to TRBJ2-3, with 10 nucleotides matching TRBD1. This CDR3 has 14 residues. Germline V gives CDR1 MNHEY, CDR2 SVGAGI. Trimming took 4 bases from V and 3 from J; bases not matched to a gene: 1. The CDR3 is CASSWDRGTDTQYF. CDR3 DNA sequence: TGTGCCAGCAGTTGGGACAGGGGTACAGATACGCAGTATTTT.

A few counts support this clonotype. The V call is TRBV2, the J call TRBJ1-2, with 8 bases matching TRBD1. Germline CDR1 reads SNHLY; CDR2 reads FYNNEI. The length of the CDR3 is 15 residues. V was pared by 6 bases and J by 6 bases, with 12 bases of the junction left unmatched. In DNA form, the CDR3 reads TGTGCCAGCAGGATAGAAGGACAGGGCATCCATGGCTACACCTTC. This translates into CASRIEGQGIHGYTF.

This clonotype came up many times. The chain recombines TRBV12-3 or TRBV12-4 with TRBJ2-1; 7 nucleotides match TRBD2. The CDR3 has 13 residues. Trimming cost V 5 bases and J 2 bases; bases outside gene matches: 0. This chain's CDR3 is CASSTSAYNEQFF. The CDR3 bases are TGTGCCAGCAGTACTAGCGCCTACAATGAGCAGTTCTTC.